This TCR beta chain derives from a study of T cell responses to AZD1222 COVID-19 vaccine. Study-level points and caveats: Spike-specific TCRs gained breadth and depth after people received two AZD1222 doses. Clonal diversity may have been underestimated in mostly white British donors.

Measured with immunoSEQ multiplex PCR; TCRdb has only the in-frame clones, and not every one. The table has 130,000 to 150,000 clones, roughly 89% seen once; the top ten hold 1.7%. Germline CDR1 KGHSH, CDR2 LQKENI. CDR3 length: 13 residues. V dropped 3 bases and J dropped 5 bases, with 8 bases sitting between them. Worth noting for this clone: Its target is unknown.

The chain carries TRBV18 and TRBJ2-1, with D possibly TRBD2 on 6 matching bases. This TCR was recovered from an adult in good health. The sample was peripheral blood, taken on day 0 of AZD1222 vaccination. The CDR3 DNA sequence: TGTGCCAGCTCACCCCAGCGGGACAATGAGCAGTTCTTC. It codes for CASSPQRDNEQFF.